This T cell receptor beta chain was profiled in a study of T cell repertoires in ileal Crohn's disease. Germline V gene lookup returns CDR1 LNHDA and CDR2 SQIVND (reference sequence). This CDR3 spans 16 amino acids. Trimming took off 3 bases at V and 3 bases at J, with 14 bases between the two ends. Repertoires were generated with immunoSEQ multiplex PCR, while TCRdb's copy carries only in-frame clones and drops some. The table lists 3,000 to 4,000 clones, around 82% of them singletons. The genes are TRBV19 and TRBJ1-4, with D tentatively TRBD1 (5 bases). The source of this sequence is an adult with Crohn's disease. What was sequenced was ileal tissue. The DNA of the CDR3 is TGTGCCAGTAGTATTTCGCCAGGGAGGTCTAATGAAAAACTGTTTTTT. Translation: CASSISPGRSNEKLFF. The full variable domain, its missing parts supplied by reference TRBV19 and TRBJ1-4, is DGGITQSPKYLFRKEGQNVTLSCEQNLNHDAMYWYRQDPGQGLRLIYYSQIVNDFQKGDIAEGYSVSREKKESFPLTVTSAQKNPTAFYLCASSISPGRSNEKLFFGSGTQLSVL.